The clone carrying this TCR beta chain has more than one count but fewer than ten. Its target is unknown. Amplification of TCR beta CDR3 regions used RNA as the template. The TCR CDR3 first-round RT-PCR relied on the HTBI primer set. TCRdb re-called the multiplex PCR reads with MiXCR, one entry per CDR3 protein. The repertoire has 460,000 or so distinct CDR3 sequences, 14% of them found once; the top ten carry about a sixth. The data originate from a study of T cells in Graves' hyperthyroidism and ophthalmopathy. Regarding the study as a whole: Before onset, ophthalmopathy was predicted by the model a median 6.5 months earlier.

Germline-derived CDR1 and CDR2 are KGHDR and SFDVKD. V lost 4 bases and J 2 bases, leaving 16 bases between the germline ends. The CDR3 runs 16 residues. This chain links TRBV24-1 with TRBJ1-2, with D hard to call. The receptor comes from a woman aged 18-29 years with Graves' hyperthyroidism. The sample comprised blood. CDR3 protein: CATSDPKRTENYGYTF. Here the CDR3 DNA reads TGTGCCACCAGTGACCCAAAGAGAACAGAGAACTATGGCTACACCTTC.